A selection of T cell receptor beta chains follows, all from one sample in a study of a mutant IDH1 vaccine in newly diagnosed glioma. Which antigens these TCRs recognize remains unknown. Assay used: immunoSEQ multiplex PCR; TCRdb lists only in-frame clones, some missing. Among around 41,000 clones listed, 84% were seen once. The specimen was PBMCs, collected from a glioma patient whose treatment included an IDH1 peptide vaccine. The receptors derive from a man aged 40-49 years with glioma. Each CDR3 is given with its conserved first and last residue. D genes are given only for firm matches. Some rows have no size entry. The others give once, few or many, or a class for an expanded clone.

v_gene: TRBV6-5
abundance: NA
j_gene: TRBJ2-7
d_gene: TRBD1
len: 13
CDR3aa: CASSGTAAYEQYF
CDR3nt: TGTGCCAGCAGTGGGACAGCCGCCTACGAGCAGTACTTC

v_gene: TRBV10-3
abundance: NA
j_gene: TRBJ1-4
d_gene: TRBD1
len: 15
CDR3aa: CAISESDRANEKLFF
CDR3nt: TGTGCCATCAGTGAGTCTGACAGGGCGAATGAAAAACTGTTTTTT

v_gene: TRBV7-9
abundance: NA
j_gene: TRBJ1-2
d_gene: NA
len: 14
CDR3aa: CASSRLNANYGYTF
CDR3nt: TGTGCCAGCAGCAGACTGAATGCAAACTATGGCTACACCTTC

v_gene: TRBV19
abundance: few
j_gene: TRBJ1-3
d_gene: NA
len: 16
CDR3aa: CASSIGSAFSGNTIYF
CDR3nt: TGTGCCAGTAGTATCGGTTCGGCCTTCTCTGGAAACACCATATATTTT

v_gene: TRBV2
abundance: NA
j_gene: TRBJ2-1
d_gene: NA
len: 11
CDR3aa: CASSESYEQFF
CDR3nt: TGTGCCAGCAGTGAATCGTATGAGCAGTTCTTC

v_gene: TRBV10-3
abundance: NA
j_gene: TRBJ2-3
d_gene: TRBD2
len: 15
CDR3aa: CAISGSGRGTDTQYF
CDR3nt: TGTGCCATCAGTGGGAGCGGGAGGGGGACAGATACGCAGTATTTT

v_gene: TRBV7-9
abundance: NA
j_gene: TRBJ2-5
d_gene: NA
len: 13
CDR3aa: CASSLFLQETQYF
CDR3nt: TGTGCCAGCAGCTTATTTCTGCAAGAGACCCAGTACTTC

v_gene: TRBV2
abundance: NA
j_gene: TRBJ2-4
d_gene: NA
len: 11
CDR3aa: CASSAENIQYF
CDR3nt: TGTGCCAGCAGTGCCGAGAACATTCAGTACTTC

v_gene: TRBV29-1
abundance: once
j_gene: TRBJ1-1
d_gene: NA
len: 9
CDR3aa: CSPSQRDGF
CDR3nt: TGCAGCCCCTCACAGAGGGACGGGTTT

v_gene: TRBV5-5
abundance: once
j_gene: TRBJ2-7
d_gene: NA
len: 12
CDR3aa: CASIGGSYEQYF
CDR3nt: TGTGCCAGCATTGGAGGCTCTTACGAGCAGTACTTC

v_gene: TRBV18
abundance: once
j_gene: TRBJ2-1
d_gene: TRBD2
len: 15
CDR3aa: CASSPWAGANNEQFF
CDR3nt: TGTGCCAGCTCACCATGGGCGGGAGCTAACAATGAGCAGTTCTTC